This T cell receptor (beta chain) was captured in a study of radiotherapy plus CTLA-4 blockade in lung cancer. Here immunoSEQ multiplex PCR was the method, and the copy in TCRdb shows in-frame clones only, minus some. The sample consists of about 80,000 clones, around 87% of them appearing once. V was trimmed by 5 bases and J by 5 bases, leaving 17 bases between them. This CDR3 region has 15 residues. Germline V gene data show CDR1 as SEHNR and CDR2 as FQNEAQ (reference sequence). This clone was observed a single time. This receptor was identified in a human donor with non-small cell lung cancer who had a partial response to radiotherapy plus ipilimumab. The starting material was peripheral blood, obtained from a patient treated with radiotherapy plus ipilimumab. V is TRBV7-9 and J is TRBJ2-3, with a possible D match to TRBD2 (5 bases). The CDR3 spells CASSPTSLSVDTQYF. CDR3 in DNA: TGTGCCAGCAGCCCCACTAGTCTCTCGGTAGATACGCAGTATTTT.